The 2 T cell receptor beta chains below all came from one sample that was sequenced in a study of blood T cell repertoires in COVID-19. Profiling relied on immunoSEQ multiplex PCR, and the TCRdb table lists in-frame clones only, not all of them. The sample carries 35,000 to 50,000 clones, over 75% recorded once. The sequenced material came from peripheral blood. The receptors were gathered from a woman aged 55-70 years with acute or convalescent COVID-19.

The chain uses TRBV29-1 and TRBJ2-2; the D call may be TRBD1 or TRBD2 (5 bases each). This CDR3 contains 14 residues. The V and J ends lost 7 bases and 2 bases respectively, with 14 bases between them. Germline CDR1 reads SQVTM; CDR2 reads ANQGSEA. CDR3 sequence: CSGGRGSNTGELFF. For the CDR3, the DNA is TGCAGCGGGGGACGGGGATCTAACACCGGGGAGCTGTTTTTT.

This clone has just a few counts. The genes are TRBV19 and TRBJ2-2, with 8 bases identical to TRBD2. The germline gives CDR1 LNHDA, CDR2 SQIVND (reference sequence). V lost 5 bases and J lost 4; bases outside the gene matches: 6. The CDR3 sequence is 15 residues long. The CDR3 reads CASSLSGGGTGELFF. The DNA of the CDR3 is TGTGCCAGTAGTCTCAGCGGGGGCGGCACCGGGGAGCTGTTTTTT.